This TCR beta chain came from a study of graft-versus-host responses after intestinal transplantation. Sequenced by immunoSEQ multiplex PCR; TCRdb stores in-frame clones only, minus some. This table holds 25,000 to 30,000 clones, approximately 93% found once. Germline V lookup: CDR1 GTSNPN, CDR2 SVGIG (reference sequence). The CDR3 spans 14 residues. V was shortened by 3 bases and J by 5 bases, with 17 bases between the two germline ends. The rearrangement uses TRBV30 and TRBJ2-7, with D perhaps TRBD1 or TRBD2 (7 bases each). The origin of this receptor is a human patient who received an intestinal transplant, so some T cells may come from the graft donor. The sequencing used PBMCs, collected roughly 68 days after intestinal transplant. CDR3 nucleotides: TGTGCCTGGAGCGGGGGAGGGGGCCGCGACGAGCAGTACTTC. This codes for CAWSGGGGRDEQYF. Filled out from reference TRBV30 and TRBJ2-7, the complete variable domain reads SQTIHQWPATLVQPVGSPLSLECTVEGTSNPNLYWYRQAAGRGLQLLFYSVGIGQISSEVPQNLSASRPQDRQFILSSKKLLLSDSGFYLCAWSGGGGRDEQYFGPGTRLTVT.